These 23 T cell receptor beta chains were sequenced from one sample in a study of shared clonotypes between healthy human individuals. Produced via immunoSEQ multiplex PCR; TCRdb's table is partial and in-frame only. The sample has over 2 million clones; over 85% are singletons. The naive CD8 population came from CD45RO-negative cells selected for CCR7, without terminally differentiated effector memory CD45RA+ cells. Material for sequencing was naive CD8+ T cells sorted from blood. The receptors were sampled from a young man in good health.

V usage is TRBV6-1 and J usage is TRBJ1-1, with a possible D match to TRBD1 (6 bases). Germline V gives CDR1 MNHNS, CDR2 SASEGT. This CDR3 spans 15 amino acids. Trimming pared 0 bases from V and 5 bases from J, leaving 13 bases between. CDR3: CASSEAYRDTTEAFF. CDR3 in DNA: TGTGCCAGCAGTGAAGCCTACAGGGATACGACTGAAGCTTTCTTT.

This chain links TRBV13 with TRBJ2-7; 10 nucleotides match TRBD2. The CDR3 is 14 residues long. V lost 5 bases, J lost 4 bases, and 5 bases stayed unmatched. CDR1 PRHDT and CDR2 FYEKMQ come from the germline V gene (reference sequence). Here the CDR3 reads CASSPSGSLYEQYF. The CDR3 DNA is TGTGCCAGCAGCCCTAGCGGGAGTCTATACGAGCAGTACTTC.

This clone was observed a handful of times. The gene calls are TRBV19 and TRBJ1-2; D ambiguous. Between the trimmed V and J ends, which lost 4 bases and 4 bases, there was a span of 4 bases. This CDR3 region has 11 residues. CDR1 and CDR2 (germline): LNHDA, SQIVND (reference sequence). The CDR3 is CASSSAYGYTF. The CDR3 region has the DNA TGTGCCAGTAGTAGTGCCTATGGCTACACCTTC.

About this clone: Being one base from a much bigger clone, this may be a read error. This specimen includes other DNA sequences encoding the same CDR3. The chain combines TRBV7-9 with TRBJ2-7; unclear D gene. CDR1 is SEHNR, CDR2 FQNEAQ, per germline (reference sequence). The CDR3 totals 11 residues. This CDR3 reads CASSPSYEQYF. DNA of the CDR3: TGCGCCAGCAGCCCCTCCTACGAGCAGTACTTC.

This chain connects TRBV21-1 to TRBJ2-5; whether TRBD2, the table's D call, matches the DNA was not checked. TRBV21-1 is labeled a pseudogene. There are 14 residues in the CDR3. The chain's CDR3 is CASSVPGSEETQYF. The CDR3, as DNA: TGTGCCAGCAGTGTTCCGGGATCCGAAGAGACCCAGTACTTC.

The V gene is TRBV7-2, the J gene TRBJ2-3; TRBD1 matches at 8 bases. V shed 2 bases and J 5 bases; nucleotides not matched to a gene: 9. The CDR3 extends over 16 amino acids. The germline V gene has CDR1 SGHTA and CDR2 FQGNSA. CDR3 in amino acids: CASSLQPGGVKDTQYF. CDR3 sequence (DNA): TGTGCCAGCAGCTTACAACCAGGGGGCGTAAAAGATACGCAGTATTTT.

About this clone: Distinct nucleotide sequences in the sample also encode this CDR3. CDR3 DNA sequence: TGTGCCAGCAGTTGGGGGGAAAGACCCGGGGAGCTGTTTTTT. It is translated as CASSWGERPGELFF. This chain connects TRBV6-5 to TRBJ2-2, with TRBD2 as a possible D gene (6 bases). Germline CDR1 MNHEY, CDR2 SVGAGI. The V end lost 4 bases, the J end lost 6 bases, and 12 bases lay between the germline ends. CDR3 length: 14 amino acids.

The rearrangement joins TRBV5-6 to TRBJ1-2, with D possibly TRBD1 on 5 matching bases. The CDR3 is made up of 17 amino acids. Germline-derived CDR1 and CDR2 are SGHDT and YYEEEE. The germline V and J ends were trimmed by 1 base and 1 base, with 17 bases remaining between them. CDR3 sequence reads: CASSLLGWQGNNYGYTF. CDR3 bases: TGTGCCAGCAGCTTGTTGGGGTGGCAGGGAAATAACTATGGCTACACCTTC.

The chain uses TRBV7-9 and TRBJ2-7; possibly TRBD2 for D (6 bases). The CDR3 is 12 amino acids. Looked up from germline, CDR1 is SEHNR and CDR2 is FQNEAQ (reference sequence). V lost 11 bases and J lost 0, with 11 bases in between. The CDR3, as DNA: TGTGCCTGCGGAGGGGCCTCCTACGAGCAGTACTTC. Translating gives CACGGASYEQYF. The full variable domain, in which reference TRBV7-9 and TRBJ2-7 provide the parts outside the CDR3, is DTGVSQNPRHKITKRGQNVTFRCDPISEHNRLYWYRQTLGQGPEFLTYFQNEAQLEKSRLLSDRFSAERPKGSFSTLEIQRTEQGDSAMYLCACGGASYEQYFGPGTRLTVT.

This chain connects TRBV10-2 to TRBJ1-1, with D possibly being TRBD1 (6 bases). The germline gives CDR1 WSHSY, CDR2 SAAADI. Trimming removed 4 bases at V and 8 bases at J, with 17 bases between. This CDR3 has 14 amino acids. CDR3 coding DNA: TGCGCCAGCAGTGGATATTTGAGGCAGGGGGAAGCTTTCTTT. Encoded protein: CASSGYLRQGEAFF.

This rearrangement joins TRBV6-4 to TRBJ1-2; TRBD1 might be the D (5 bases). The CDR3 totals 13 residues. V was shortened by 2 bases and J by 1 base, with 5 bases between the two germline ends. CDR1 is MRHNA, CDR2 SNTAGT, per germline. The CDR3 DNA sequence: TGTGCCAGCAGTGACAGGGGTAACTATGGCTACACCTTC. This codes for CASSDRGNYGYTF.

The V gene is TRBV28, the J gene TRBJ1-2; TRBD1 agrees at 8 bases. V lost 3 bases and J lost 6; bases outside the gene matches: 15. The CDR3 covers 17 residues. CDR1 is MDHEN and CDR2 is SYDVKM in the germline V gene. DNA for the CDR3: TGTGCCAGCAGTTTTCGATACGGGACAGGAGATCGAAATGGCTACACCTTC. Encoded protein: CASSFRYGTGDRNGYTF.

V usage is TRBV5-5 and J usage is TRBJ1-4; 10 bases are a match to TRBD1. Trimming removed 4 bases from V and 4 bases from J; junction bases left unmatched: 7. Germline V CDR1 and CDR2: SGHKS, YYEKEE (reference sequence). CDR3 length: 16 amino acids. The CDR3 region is CASSGTGTGDNEKLFF. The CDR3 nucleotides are TGTGCCAGCAGCGGGACCGGGACAGGGGATAATGAAAAACTGTTTTTT. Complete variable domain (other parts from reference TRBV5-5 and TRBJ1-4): DAGVTQSPTHLIKTRGQQVTLRCSPISGHKSVSWYQQVLGQGPQFIFQYYEKEERGRGNFPDRFSARQFPNYSSELNVNALLLGDSALYLCASSGTGTGDNEKLFFGSGTQLSVL.

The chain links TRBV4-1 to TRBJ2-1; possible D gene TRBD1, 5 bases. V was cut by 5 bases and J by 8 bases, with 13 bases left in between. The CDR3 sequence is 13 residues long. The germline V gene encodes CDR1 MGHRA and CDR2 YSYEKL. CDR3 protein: CASSYARGDEQFF. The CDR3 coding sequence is TGCGCCAGCAGCTACGCTAGGGGCGATGAGCAGTTCTTC.

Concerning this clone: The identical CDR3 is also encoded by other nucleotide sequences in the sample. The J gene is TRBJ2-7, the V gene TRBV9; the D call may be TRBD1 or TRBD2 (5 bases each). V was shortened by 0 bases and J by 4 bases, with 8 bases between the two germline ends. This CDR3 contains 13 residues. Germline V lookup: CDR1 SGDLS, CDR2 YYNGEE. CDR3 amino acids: CASSVGWGYEQYF. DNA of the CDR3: TGTGCCAGCAGCGTAGGGTGGGGGTACGAGCAGTACTTC.

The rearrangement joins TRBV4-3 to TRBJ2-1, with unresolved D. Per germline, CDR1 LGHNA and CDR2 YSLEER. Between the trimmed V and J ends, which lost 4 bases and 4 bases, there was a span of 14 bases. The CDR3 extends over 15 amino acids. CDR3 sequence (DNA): TGCGCCAGCAGCCCCTCCCACCTTGGATACAATGAGCAGTTCTTC. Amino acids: CASSPSHLGYNEQFF.

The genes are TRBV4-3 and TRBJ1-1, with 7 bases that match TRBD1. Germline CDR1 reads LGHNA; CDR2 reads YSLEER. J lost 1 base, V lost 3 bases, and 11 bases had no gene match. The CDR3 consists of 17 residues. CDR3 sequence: CASSHGKGAAQNTEAFF. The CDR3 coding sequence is TGCGCCAGCAGCCATGGGAAGGGGGCAGCCCAGAACACTGAAGCTTTCTTT.

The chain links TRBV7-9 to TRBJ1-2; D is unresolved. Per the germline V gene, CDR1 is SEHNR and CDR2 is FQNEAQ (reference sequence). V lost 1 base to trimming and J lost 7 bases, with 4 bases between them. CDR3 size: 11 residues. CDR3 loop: CASSLEGGYTF. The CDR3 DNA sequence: TGTGCCAGCAGCTTAGAGGGTGGCTACACCTTC. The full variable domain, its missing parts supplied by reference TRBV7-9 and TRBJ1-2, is DTGVSQNPRHKITKRGQNVTFRCDPISEHNRLYWYRQTLGQGPEFLTYFQNEAQLEKSRLLSDRFSAERPKGSFSTLEIQRTEQGDSAMYLCASSLEGGYTFGSGTRLTVV.

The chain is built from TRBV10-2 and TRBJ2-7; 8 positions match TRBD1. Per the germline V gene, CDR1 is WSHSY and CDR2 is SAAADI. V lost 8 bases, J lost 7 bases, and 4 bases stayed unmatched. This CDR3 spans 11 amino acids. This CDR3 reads CASLTGGEQYF. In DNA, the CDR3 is TGCGCCAGCCTTACAGGGGGTGAGCAGTACTTC.

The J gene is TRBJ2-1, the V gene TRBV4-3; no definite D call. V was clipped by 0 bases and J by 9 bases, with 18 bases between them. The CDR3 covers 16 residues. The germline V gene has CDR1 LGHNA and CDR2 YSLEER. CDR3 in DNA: TGCGCCAGCAGCCAAGATGGGCTAGGGTCCACCGGTGAGCAGTTCTTC. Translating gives CASSQDGLGSTGEQFF.

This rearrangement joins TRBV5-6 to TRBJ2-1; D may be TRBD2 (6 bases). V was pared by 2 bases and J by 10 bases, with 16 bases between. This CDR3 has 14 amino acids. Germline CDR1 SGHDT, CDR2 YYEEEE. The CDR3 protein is CASSFDAAGNEQFF. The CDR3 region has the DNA TGTGCCAGCAGCTTTGATGCAGCGGGCAACGAGCAGTTCTTC.

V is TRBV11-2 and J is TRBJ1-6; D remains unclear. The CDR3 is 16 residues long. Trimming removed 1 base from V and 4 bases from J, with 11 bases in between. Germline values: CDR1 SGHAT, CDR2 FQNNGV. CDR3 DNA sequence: TGTGCCAGCAGCTTAGGGTACCGGGGATATAATTCACCCCTCCACTTT. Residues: CASSLGYRGYNSPLHF.

The CDR3 spells CASSQIAGGPDEQFF. CDR3 bases: TGCGCCAGCAGCCAGATTGCGGGAGGGCCCGATGAGCAGTTCTTC. The chain links TRBV4-3 to TRBJ2-1, with 9 nucleotides matching TRBD2. In germline, CDR1 is LGHNA, CDR2 YSLEER. The V gene end was trimmed by 3 bases and the J gene end by 8 bases; junction bases not matched to a gene: 8. The CDR3 is 15 residues long.